This TCR beta chain derives from a study of early T cells in non-severe SARS-CoV-2 infection (dated by TCRdb to 2020 to 2023). Turning to the overall study: TCR sequencing used bulk RNA from unsorted whole blood, so alpha and beta chains could not be paired.

The study was a case-control design nested within a healthcare worker cohort in London, UK, with weekly nasopharyngeal swab PCR tests and blood sampling. Healthcare workers were recruited between 23 and 31 March 2020, during the week of the UK lockdown, and were followed weekly for up to about 16 weeks. Findings and caveats that apply to the study as a whole: VDJdb matching was skewed toward anti-spike CD8 responses and likely underestimated virus-specific expansions by missing private and CD4 specificities.

The germline V gene encodes CDR1 KGHDR and CDR2 SFDVKD. Measured from the cysteine to the phenylalanine, the CDR3 is 13 residues long. CDR3 DNA is the only sequence kept; it has 39 bases, read in frame from the first base. V is cut by 6 bases and J by 5 bases, and the space between the germline ends is 10 bases. In this sample, this clonotype turned up many times. Its antigen remains unidentified. Base qualities are missing; no much larger clone stands one base away. The library relied on 5' RACE. The instrument given in TCRdb is NextSeq 500. In the TCR library protocol, unique molecular identifiers were attached to individual cDNA molecules to correct for PCR bias and sequencing error. Sequencing covered both TCR alpha and beta chains, and within each sample the abundances of alpha and beta sequences were tightly co-correlated. Per the original workflow: Decombinator V4 was used to annotate TCR sequences for V gene, J gene and CDR3. TCRs were defined as expanded if a significant change between any two time points was detected under a Poisson model with p below 0.0001. TCR abundances were normalised to the total number of TCRs sequenced per sample and were expressed as counts per million. TRAV1-2 paired with TRAJ12, TRAJ20 or TRAJ33 defined MAIT TCRs, while TRAV10 paired with TRAJ18 defined iNKT TCRs. VDJdb, accessed 1 November 2021, was searched for CMV, EBV and SARS-CoV-2 annotated TCRs, excluding TCRs annotated for multiple antigens. TCRdb reprocessing: public reads trimmed at Q25 with fastp, clones called with MiXCR, in-frame beta chains kept. Records with the same CDR3 protein are collapsed into one entry carrying the most frequent genes and DNA. The V and J calls reflect TCRdb's pipeline rather than the authors' work. The sample table lists more than 95,000 distinct CDR3 sequences, 15% to 20% of them with a count of one. The top ten constitute roughly 1.3% of the sample.

Sequenced input: whole blood. The TCR comes from an adult who was a healthcare worker with PCR-confirmed SARS-CoV-2 infection or an uninfected control (not recorded which). The chain is encoded by TRBV24-1 joined to TRBJ2-1; the D gene may be TRBD1 or TRBD2, since each aligns over 5 bases. The CDR3 has the sequence CATSRDGNNEQFF. The DNA sequence reads TGTGCCACCAGTCGGGACGGCAACAATGAGCAGTTCTTC.